One and the same sample provided the 20 T cell receptor beta chains below, sequenced in a study of T cells in Graves' hyperthyroidism and ophthalmopathy. TCR beta CDR3 sequences were amplified from RNA transcripts. Using the HTBI primer set, a first-round RT-PCR was run on the TCR CDR3. TCRdb re-called the multiplex PCR reads with MiXCR, one entry per CDR3 protein. The sample includes roughly 180,000 distinct CDR3 sequences, approximately 9% of them seen just once. Input material: blood. These receptors originate from a woman aged 18-29 years with Graves' hyperthyroidism that later progressed to Graves' ophthalmopathy.

The sample holds many counts of this clonotype. The chain combines TRBV7-9 with TRBJ1-4, with TRBD1 matching 11 bases. CDR3 length: 14 amino acids. J lost 7 bases, V lost 7 bases, and 5 bases had no gene match. Germline lookup yields CDR1 SEHNR and CDR2 FQNEAQ (reference sequence). The CDR3 region has the DNA TGTGCCAGCATATCGGACAGGGGGCGTGAAAAACTGTTTTTT. Translated: CASISDRGREKLFF.

At least ten counts were recorded for this clonotype. The chain uses TRBV11-2 and TRBJ2-1, with D uncertain. The ends were cut back, 3 bases at V and 1 base at J, with 10 bases in the middle. Germline CDR1 reads SGHAT; CDR2 reads FQNNGV. The CDR3 sequence is 15 residues long. The CDR3 protein is CASSLRTASYNEQFF. CDR3 nucleotide sequence: TGTGCCAGCAGCTTGAGGACGGCGTCCTACAATGAGCAGTTCTTC.

At least ten counts were recorded for this clonotype. The chain has TRBV7-8 and TRBJ2-7; 11 positions agree with TRBD2. This CDR3 is built from 16 residues. The ends lost 1 base at V and 4 bases at J; junction bases unmatched: 6. Germline CDR1 is SGHVS and CDR2 is FQNEAQ. The CDR3 is CASSLGSGRAYYEQYF. The DNA of the CDR3 is TGTGCCAGCAGCTTAGGTAGCGGGAGGGCCTATTACGAGCAGTACTTC. Filled out from reference TRBV7-8 and TRBJ2-7, the complete variable domain reads GAGVSQSPRYKVAKRGQDVALRCDPISGHVSLFWYQQALGQGPEFLTYFQNEAQLDKSGLPSDRFFAERPEGSVSTLKIQRTQQEDSAVYLCASSLGSGRAYYEQYFGPGTRLTVT.

This clonotype was observed many times. This chain connects TRBV6-2 or TRBV6-3 to TRBJ2-7, with D unclear. Germline V gene lookup returns CDR1 MNHEY and CDR2 SVGEGT. This CDR3 contains 13 residues. Trimming took 2 bases from V and 3 from J, leaving 8 bases between them. CDR3 loop: CASSYGSIYEQYF. The CDR3 DNA sequence: TGTGCCAGCAGTTACGGCAGTATCTACGAGCAGTACTTC.

This clonotype is medium-sized by share. This chain connects TRBV12-3 or TRBV12-4 to TRBJ1-1; no reliable D call. V lost 7 bases and J lost 1, with 10 bases in between. The CDR3 consists of 13 residues. The CDR3 protein is CASNPERNTEAFF. The CDR3 region has the DNA TGTGCCAGCAACCCAGAGAGGAACACTGAAGCTTTCTTT.

This clonotype was observed a single time. The rearrangement links TRBV6-2 or TRBV6-3 to TRBJ2-3, with D tentatively TRBD2 (6 bases). CDR3 length equals 15 residues. Trimming removed 5 bases from V and 1 base from J, with 13 bases in between. Germline V gene data show CDR1 as MNHEY and CDR2 as SVGEGT. The CDR3 region has the DNA TGTGCCAGCAGTAAGATGAGCGGGCGCACAGATACGCAGTATTTT. It codes for CASSKMSGRTDTQYF.

In its sample, this clonotype was seen many times. The V gene is TRBV7-9, the J gene TRBJ2-7; D might be TRBD1 (6 bases). The CDR3 sequence is 13 residues long. Germline CDR1 is SEHNR and CDR2 is FQNEAQ (reference sequence). V shed 5 bases and J shed 4 bases, with 12 bases lying between them. The CDR3 bases are TGTGCCAGCAGCCTGGGGGCGGTTTACGAGCAGTACTTC. Translated, it gives CASSLGAVYEQYF.

With respect to this clonotype: This may be a read error: a much more frequent sequence differs by one nucleotide. V gene TRBV19 combines with J gene TRBJ2-1; the D gene is possibly TRBD2 (5 bases). The CDR3 consists of 16 residues. CDR1 is LNHDA and CDR2 is SQIVND in the germline V gene (reference sequence). V lost 7 bases and J lost 0, with 16 bases in between. The CDR3 protein is CASILDGGGSYNEQFF. The DNA for the CDR3 is TGTGCCAGTATTCTTGATGGCGGAGGCTCCTACAATGAGCAGTTCTTC.

This clonotype was seen repeatedly, ten times or more. The chain has TRBV20-1 and TRBJ2-1; D gene uncertain. The CDR3 consists of 14 residues. Trimming cost V 1 base and J 3 bases, with 10 bases left between them. Looked up from germline, CDR1 is DFQATT and CDR2 is SNEGSKA (reference sequence). CDR3 in DNA: TGCAGTGCTAGAGTTAGGGCATACTACAATGAGCAGTTCTTC. Encoded protein: CSARVRAYYNEQFF.

Ten or more counts support this clonotype. An end of the junction differs from the germline gene, which may be a read error. J is TRBJ2-5 and V is TRBV7-7, with D hard to call. In germline, CDR1 is SSHAT, CDR2 FNYEAQ (reference sequence). The CDR3 has 15 amino acids. CDR3 amino acids: CASSLVPRPMETQYF. CDR3 nucleotides: TGTGCTAGCAGCTTAGTACCCCGCCCCATGGAGACCCAGTACTTC.

The sample holds many counts of this clonotype. The CDR3 region has the DNA TGTGCCTGGAGTGTCGGACAGCTTTTTGAGCAGTTCTTC. This encodes CAWSVGQLFEQFF. This chain uses TRBV30 with TRBJ2-1; TRBD1 might be the D (6 bases). Germline V gives CDR1 GTSNPN, CDR2 SVGIG (reference sequence). The CDR3 has 13 amino acids. V was trimmed by 0 bases and J by 9 bases, leaving 12 bases between them.

This clonotype was seen many times. The chain has TRBV28 and TRBJ1-2, with 8 bases aligning to TRBD1. The CDR3 totals 16 residues. V lost 2 bases to trimming and J lost 1 base; unmatched junction nucleotides: 6. CDR1 is MDHEN and CDR2 is SYDVKM in the germline V gene. The CDR3 reads CASSLSTGGINYGYTF. The CDR3 nucleotides are TGTGCCAGCAGTTTAAGTACAGGGGGAATTAACTATGGCTACACCTTC.

This clonotype was detected many times. V usage is TRBV13 and J usage is TRBJ2-3, with 8 bases aligning to TRBD2. J was trimmed by 6 bases and V by 5 bases; bases with no gene match: 13. The CDR3 has 16 amino acids. The germline V gene encodes CDR1 PRHDT and CDR2 FYEKMQ (reference sequence). The DNA of the CDR3 is TGTGCCAGCAGCATAACAGGGACTAGTAGGGGGGATACGCAGTATTTT. Amino acid sequence: CASSITGTSRGDTQYF.

This clonotype was seen at least ten times. The V and J genes are TRBV7-9 and TRBJ1-2, with D perhaps matching TRBD1 (6 bases). Germline V lookup: CDR1 SEHNR, CDR2 FQNEAQ (reference sequence). The germline V and J ends were trimmed by 4 bases and 5 bases, with 14 bases remaining between them. There are 14 residues in the CDR3. The CDR3 sequence: CASSYRESGYGYTF. The CDR3 DNA reads TGTGCCAGCAGCTACAGGGAGTCGGGGTATGGCTACACCTTC.

In its sample, this clonotype was seen a few times. The gene calls are TRBV27 and TRBJ2-7; possibly TRBD2 for D (7 bases). Germline assignment: CDR1 MNHEY and CDR2 SMNVEV (reference sequence). This CDR3 comprises 12 residues. V lost 6 bases to trimming and J lost 3 bases, with 9 bases between them. The CDR3 DNA sequence: TGTGCCAGCAGGGGGGGGCTCTACGAGCAGTACTTC. Its translation: CASRGGLYEQYF.

There are many counts of this clonotype. The CDR3 region is CASSYPGANTEAFF. DNA of the CDR3: TGTGCCAGCAGTTATCCGGGGGCAAACACTGAAGCTTTCTTT. The chain couples TRBV6-1 to TRBJ1-1, with D possibly TRBD1 on 6 matching bases. With 5 bases removed from V and 2 bases from J, the gap between germline ends came to 12 bases. This CDR3 is built from 14 residues. Germline V lookup: CDR1 MNHNS, CDR2 SASEGT.

This clonotype showed up just a few times. CDR3 sequence: CASSLGQHYEQYF. DNA of the CDR3: TGTGCCAGCAGCTTGGGACAGCACTACGAGCAGTACTTC. The rearrangement links TRBV7-2 to TRBJ2-7; 7 bases map to TRBD1. The CDR3 covers 13 residues. Trimming cost V 3 bases and J 3 bases; bases outside gene matches: 2. The V gene's germline CDR1 is SGHTA and CDR2 FQGNSA.

This clonotype was recorded a few times. This chain connects TRBV9 to TRBJ2-5; D possibly corresponds to TRBD2 (5 bases). This CDR3 spans 14 amino acids. The V gene's germline CDR1 is SGDLS and CDR2 YYNGEE. Trimming cost V 3 bases and J 2 bases, with 11 bases left between them. The CDR3 region is CASSASGLQETQYF. As DNA, the CDR3 is TGTGCCAGCAGCGCGTCAGGACTGCAAGAGACCCAGTACTTC.

At least ten counts were recorded for this clonotype. The J gene is TRBJ2-2, the V gene TRBV2; the match to TRBD2 covers 8 bases. Germline CDR1 and CDR2: SNHLY and FYNNEI. CDR3 size: 15 residues. Trimming took 2 bases from V and 3 from J; bases not matched to a gene: 2. This CDR3 reads CASSEMTSDTGELFF. CDR3 in DNA: TGTGCCAGCAGTGAAATGACTAGCGACACCGGGGAGCTGTTTTTT.

The table lists this clonotype with many counts. The V and J genes are TRBV11-1 and TRBJ2-7; D uncertain. V dropped 2 bases and J dropped 4 bases, with 12 bases sitting between them. Germline V gene sequence: CDR1 SGHAT, CDR2 FQDESV (reference sequence). The CDR3 loop spans 14 amino acids. The CDR3 nucleotides are TGTGCCAGCAGCTTATCGCTCAGCCCGTACGAGCAGTACTTC. Translated: CASSLSLSPYEQYF.